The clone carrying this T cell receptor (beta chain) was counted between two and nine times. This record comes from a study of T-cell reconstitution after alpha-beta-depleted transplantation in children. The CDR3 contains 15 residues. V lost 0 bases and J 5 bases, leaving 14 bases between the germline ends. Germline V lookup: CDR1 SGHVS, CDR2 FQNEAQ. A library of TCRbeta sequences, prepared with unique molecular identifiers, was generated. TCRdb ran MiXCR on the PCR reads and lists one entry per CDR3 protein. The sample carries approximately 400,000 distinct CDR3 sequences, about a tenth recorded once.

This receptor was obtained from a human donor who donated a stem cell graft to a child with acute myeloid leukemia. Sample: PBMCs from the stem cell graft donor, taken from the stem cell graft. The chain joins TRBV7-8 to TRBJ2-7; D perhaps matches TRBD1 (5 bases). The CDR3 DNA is TGTGCCAGCAGCTTAGCTAGTTCAGGGCGGAACGAGCAGTACGTC. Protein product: CASSLASSGRNEQYV.